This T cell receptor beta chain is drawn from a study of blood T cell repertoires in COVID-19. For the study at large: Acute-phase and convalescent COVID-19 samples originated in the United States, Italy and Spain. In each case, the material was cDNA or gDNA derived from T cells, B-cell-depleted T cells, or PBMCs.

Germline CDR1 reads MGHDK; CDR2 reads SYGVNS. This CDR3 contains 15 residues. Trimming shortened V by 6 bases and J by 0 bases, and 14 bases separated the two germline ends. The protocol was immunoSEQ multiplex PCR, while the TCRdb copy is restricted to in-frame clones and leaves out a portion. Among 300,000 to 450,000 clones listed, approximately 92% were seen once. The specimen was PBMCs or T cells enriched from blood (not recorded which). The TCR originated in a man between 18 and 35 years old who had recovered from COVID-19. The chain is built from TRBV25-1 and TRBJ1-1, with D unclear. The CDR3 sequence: CASSPLGVMNTEAFF. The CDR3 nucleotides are TGTGCCAGCAGCCCCTTGGGAGTTATGAACACTGAAGCTTTCTTT.